Shown below are 17 T cell receptor beta chains from a single sample sequenced in a study of T cell repertoires in cytomegalovirus infection. MiXCR, run by TCRdb on the reads, gives a single entry per CDR3 protein. The sample has hundreds of thousands of distinct CDR3 sequences, about 9.2% seen once; the top ten hold about 2.3%. Sequenced: PBMCs. These receptor sequences come from a human donor in good health (CMV status not recorded). Some clones in this sample may be carry-over from other donors' samples.

This chain connects TRBV6-2 or TRBV6-3 to TRBJ2-1; a possible D gene is TRBD2 (5 bases). The CDR3 totals 11 residues. Germline assignment: CDR1 MNHEY and CDR2 SVGEGT. The CDR3 sequence is CATREINEQFF. The DNA for the CDR3 is TGTGCTACGAGGGAAATCAATGAGCAGTTCTTC.

This clonotype showed up many times. V is TRBV12-3 or TRBV12-4 and J is TRBJ2-4; 7 bases match TRBD1. V shed 0 bases, J shed 4 bases, and the junction held 3 bases outside the gene matches. The CDR3 is 15 residues long. CDR3 protein: CASSLATGLKNIQYF. DNA for the CDR3: TGTGCCAGCAGTTTAGCGACAGGGTTAAAAAACATTCAGTACTTC.

This clonotype was counted only a few times. This chain connects TRBV29-1 to TRBJ1-1; D is undetermined. The germline V and J ends were trimmed by 0 bases and 4 bases, with 6 bases remaining between them. CDR1 and CDR2 (germline): SQVTM, ANQGSEA. This CDR3 has 12 residues. In DNA, the CDR3 is TGCAGCGTTGAAGATAAGTTCACTGAAGCTTTCTTT. Protein product: CSVEDKFTEAFF.

The chain recombines TRBV19 with TRBJ1-5; TRBD1 aligns across 7 bases. Germline V gene data show CDR1 as LNHDA and CDR2 as SQIVND (reference sequence). V shed 4 bases, J shed 6 bases, and the junction held 6 bases outside the gene matches. The CDR3 loop spans 14 amino acids. Here the CDR3 DNA reads TGTGCCAGTAGTACCCGGACAGGACCTCAGCCCCAGCATTTT. This encodes CASSTRTGPQPQHF.

As to this clonotype: Possible read error: a much larger clone is one base away. The chain carries TRBV28 and TRBJ1-1; a possible D gene is TRBD1 (5 bases). V lost 7 bases to trimming and J lost 2 bases, with 14 bases between them. Germline CDR1 is MDHEN and CDR2 is SYDVKM. CDR3 length: 14 residues. The CDR3 DNA reads TGTGCCAGCAAATCAGCTACAGGAAACACTGAAGCTTTCTTT. Protein: CASKSATGNTEAFF.

This clonotype was counted ten times or more. The DNA of the CDR3 is TGTGCCAGCAGTCGACTTCCGGGACAGGGCTTCACAGATACGCAGTATTTT. Protein sequence: CASSRLPGQGFTDTQYF. This rearrangement joins TRBV7-9 to TRBJ2-3, with 9 bases matching TRBD1. The CDR3 has 17 residues. CDR1 and CDR2 from the germline V gene are SEHNR and FQNEAQ (reference sequence). V lost 6 bases, J lost 2 bases, and 12 bases stayed unmatched.

At least ten counts were recorded for this clonotype. The rearrangement joins TRBV6-2 or TRBV6-3 to TRBJ2-1, with 10 positions matching TRBD2. Germline values: CDR1 MNHEY, CDR2 SVGEGT. The CDR3 is 16 amino acids. Unmatched junction bases numbered 12, after V lost 7 bases and J lost 6 bases. This CDR3 reads CASTETRTSGVNEQFF. CDR3 nucleotide sequence: TGTGCCAGCACCGAAACGAGAACTAGCGGGGTCAATGAGCAGTTCTTC.

This clonotype showed up many times. CDR3 sequence reads: CASSPLPGQVSYEQYF. As DNA, the CDR3 is TGTGCCAGCAGCCCACTCCCGGGACAGGTCTCCTACGAGCAGTACTTC. The chain combines TRBV7-6 with TRBJ2-7; TRBD1 aligns across 8 bases. J was trimmed by 0 bases and V by 5 bases; bases with no gene match: 9. Germline loops: CDR1 SGHVS, CDR2 FNYEAQ. The CDR3 is 16 residues long.

The chain is built from TRBV6-6 and TRBJ1-4, with a tentative D call TRBD1 (6 bases). The CDR3 runs to 15 residues. The germline V gene encodes CDR1 MNHNY and CDR2 SVGAGI (reference sequence). V shed 6 bases and J shed 2 bases, with 13 bases lying between them. CDR3 loop: CASRQGTRTNEKLFF. In DNA form, the CDR3 reads TGTGCCAGCAGACAGGGTACACGGACTAATGAAAAACTGTTTTTT.

The genes are TRBV6-5 and TRBJ1-6, with D possibly being TRBD1 (6 bases). The germline V gene encodes CDR1 MNHEY and CDR2 SVGAGI. V lost 5 bases to trimming and J lost 8 bases, with 16 bases between them. The CDR3 sequence is 15 residues long. CDR3 amino acids: CASSIPDRRDSPLHF. In DNA, the CDR3 is TGTGCCAGCAGTATCCCCGACAGGCGAGATTCACCCCTCCACTTT.

This clonotype was counted at least ten times. This chain uses TRBV6-1 with TRBJ1-1, with 9 bases lining up with TRBD1. The ends lost 6 bases at V and 5 bases at J; junction bases unmatched: 7. Germline CDR1 is MNHNS and CDR2 is SASEGT. The CDR3 extends over 14 amino acids. The CDR3 nucleotides are TGTGCCAGCAGGCTACAGGGGGCTGTTACTGAAGCTTTCTTT. Translating gives CASRLQGAVTEAFF.

The chain is built from TRBV11-2 and TRBJ2-1; 9 bases map to TRBD2. Germline CDR1 is SGHAT and CDR2 is FQNNGV. V trimming: 5 bases; J trimming: 3 bases; junction bases outside the gene matches: 8. The CDR3 covers 16 residues. Here the CDR3 reads CASSRTRGGVYNEQFF. CDR3 in DNA: TGTGCCAGCAGCCGTACCCGCGGGGGGGTCTACAATGAGCAGTTCTTC.

This clonotype was counted ten times or more. The genes are TRBV6-1 and TRBJ1-3, with 7 bases that match TRBD1. This CDR3 comprises 16 residues. V trimming: 5 bases; J trimming: 0 bases; junction bases outside the gene matches: 7. Germline-derived CDR1 and CDR2 are MNHNS and SASEGT. The chain's CDR3 is CASSSPDRSSGNTIYF. In DNA form, the CDR3 reads TGTGCCAGCAGTTCCCCGGACAGGTCCTCTGGAAACACCATATATTTT.

As DNA, the CDR3 is TGCAGCGTTTTCAGGGGGCTCGGCTATGGCTACACCTTC. It codes for CSVFRGLGYGYTF. The chain has TRBV29-1 and TRBJ1-2, with TRBD1 matching over 8 bases. CDR1 and CDR2 (germline): SQVTM, ANQGSEA. V was clipped by 5 bases and J by 4 bases; unmatched bases: 6. The CDR3 runs 13 residues.

In its sample, this clonotype was seen many times. This chain uses TRBV5-6 with TRBJ1-1; no clear D. The CDR3 totals 12 residues. Trimming removed 4 bases from V and 1 base from J, with 5 bases in between. Germline CDR1 and CDR2: SGHDT and YYEEEE. DNA for the CDR3: TGTGCCAGCAGCCGCTGGAACACTGAAGCTTTCTTT. This sequence encodes CASSRWNTEAFF.

This clonotype was seen repeatedly, ten times or more. V and J are TRBV29-1 and TRBJ1-4; 7 nucleotides agree with TRBD1. V gave up 7 bases and J gave up 5 bases; unmatched junction bases: 10. This CDR3 is 14 amino acids long. Germline V gene data show CDR1 as SQVTM and CDR2 as ANQGSEA. CDR3 residues: CSGRRDRENEKLFF. The CDR3 region has the DNA TGCAGCGGGAGAAGGGACAGAGAAAATGAAAAACTGTTTTTT.

The rearrangement joins TRBV28 to TRBJ2-5, with TRBD1 identical over 8 bases. CDR3 length equals 15 residues. The V and J ends lost 6 bases and 1 base, in that order; junction bases with no gene match: 7. CDR1 MDHEN and CDR2 SYDVKM come from the germline V gene. CDR3 sequence reads: CASSETGGIQETQYF. CDR3 in DNA: TGTGCCAGCAGCGAAACAGGGGGAATCCAAGAGACCCAGTACTTC. Looking up the rest from reference TRBV28 and TRBJ2-5 gives the full variable domain: DVKVTQSSRYLVKRTGEKVFLECVQDMDHENMFWYRQDPGLGLRLIYFSYDVKMKEKGDIPEGYSVSREKKERFSLILESASTNQTSMYLCASSETGGIQETQYFGPGTRLLVL.